One and the same sample provided the 8 T cell receptor beta chains below, sequenced in a study of CXCR3-negative and CXCR3-positive naive CD8 T cells. 5' RACE with UMI labels generated the TRB cDNA libraries. TCRdb re-called the 5' RACE reads; every CDR3 protein appears as one record, without DNA. This sample contains about 40,000 distinct CDR3 sequences. The source material was naive CXCR3- CD8+ T cells from blood. The subset here: CD45RO-CCR7+CD27+CD95- naive CD8+ T cells lacking CXCR3 (TNR3-). The receptors were sampled from a human donor in good health. Some clones in this sample may be carry-over from other donors' samples.

The chain combines TRBV27 with TRBJ1-1. From germline, CDR1 is MNHEY and CDR2 SMNVEV (reference sequence). This CDR3 is built from 13 residues. The CDR3 here is CASSLSVGGEAFF.

The V gene is TRBV4-3, the J gene TRBJ2-7. The CDR3 has 15 residues. Germline V lookup: CDR1 LGHNA, CDR2 YSLEER. This CDR3 reads CASSPADRGAYEQYF.

J is TRBJ2-2 and V is TRBV28; the TRBD2 assignment by TCRdb is unverifiable without DNA. The CDR3 runs 17 residues. From germline, CDR1 is MDHEN and CDR2 SYDVKM. The CDR3 spells CASSFDPRTSGFGELFF. The full variable domain, in which reference TRBV28 and TRBJ2-2 provide the parts outside the CDR3, is DVKVTQSSRYLVKRTGEKVFLECVQDMDHENMFWYRQDPGLGLRLIYFSYDVKMKEKGDIPEGYSVSREKKERFSLILESASTNQTSMYLCASSFDPRTSGFGELFFGEGSRLTVL.

V is TRBV5-1 and J is TRBJ2-3; absent DNA, TCRdb's TRBD2 call cannot be checked. The germline gives CDR1 SGHRS, CDR2 YFSETQ. The CDR3 runs 16 residues. This CDR3 reads CASSEDGGGLHDTQYF.

The chain couples TRBV18 to TRBJ1-3; there is no DNA to check the TCRdb D call of TRBD1. Germline V gene data show CDR1 as KGHSH and CDR2 as LQKENI. The CDR3 extends over 16 amino acids. The CDR3 loop is CASSPPQASSGNTIYF.

This sequence joins TRBV6-5 and TRBJ2-1; without DNA, the TCRdb call of TRBD2 cannot be checked. Germline-derived CDR1 and CDR2 are MNHEY and SVGAGI. The CDR3 has 13 residues. CDR3 in amino acids: CASNDYLYNEQFF.

V usage is TRBV29-1 and J usage is TRBJ2-7. Germline CDR1 is SQVTM and CDR2 is ANQGSEA. The CDR3 is 12 amino acids. CDR3 residues: CSVEEGNYEQYF.

The chain joins TRBV29-1 to TRBJ2-4; the TCRdb call, TRBD1, lacks DNA for checking. The CDR3 length is 13 residues. Germline V gives CDR1 SQVTM, CDR2 ANQGSEA. CDR3 loop: CSVVEGAINIQYF.